The 20 T cell receptor beta chains listed next were all sequenced from one sample in a study of blood T cell repertoires in COVID-19. Measured with immunoSEQ multiplex PCR; TCRdb has only the in-frame clones, and not every one. In the table there are about 230,000 clones, 65% to 85% of which are singletons. The specimen was peripheral blood. These receptors all stem from a woman aged 80 or over with acute or convalescent COVID-19.

The V and J genes are TRBV19 and TRBJ2-7; the match to TRBD2 covers 12 bases. The CDR3 consists of 16 residues. Germline assignment: CDR1 LNHDA and CDR2 SQIVND (reference sequence). V lost 3 bases and J lost 2; bases outside the gene matches: 5. CDR3 in amino acids: CASSIARTSGAYEQYF. The CDR3 DNA is TGTGCCAGTAGTATTGCCCGGACTAGCGGGGCCTACGAGCAGTACTTC.

The gene calls are TRBV12-3 or TRBV12-4 and TRBJ1-2; TRBD1 might be the D (6 bases). CDR3 length equals 12 residues. V shed 5 bases and J shed 7 bases, with 11 bases lying between them. Here the CDR3 reads CASSQTGSGYTF. The DNA for the CDR3 is TGTGCCAGCAGTCAAACAGGGTCTGGCTACACCTTC.

The chain couples TRBV2 to TRBJ1-1; D remains ambiguous. Trimming removed 7 bases at V and 4 bases at J, with 13 bases between. The germline gives CDR1 SNHLY, CDR2 FYNNEI. This CDR3 region has 13 residues. Written as DNA, the CDR3 is TGTGCCAGCATTGCGGCATCCGCCACTGAAGCTTTCTTT. Protein product: CASIAASATEAFF.

This clone was observed once. The CDR3 spells CASSEAKTGGNTIYF. The CDR3 DNA reads as TGTGCCAGCAGTGAAGCGAAGACAGGTGGAAACACCATATATTTT. The chain couples TRBV6-1 to TRBJ1-3, with D maybe TRBD1 (6 bases). The CDR3 is 15 residues long. CDR1 is MNHNS and CDR2 is SASEGT in the germline V gene. V lost 0 bases, J lost 3 bases, and 9 bases lay in between.

This clone was detected once. The chain employs TRBV5-6 and TRBJ1-2, with TRBD1 identical over 9 bases. This CDR3 comprises 16 residues. The germline V gene has CDR1 SGHDT and CDR2 YYEEEE. V gave up 3 bases and J gave up 4 bases; unmatched junction bases: 10. This CDR3 reads CASSYKRTGVGYGYTF. CDR3 DNA sequence: TGTGCCAGCAGCTACAAACGGACAGGGGTAGGCTATGGCTACACCTTC.

The rearrangement links TRBV11-2 to TRBJ1-4; a possible D gene is TRBD1 (6 bases). V gave up 1 base and J gave up 4 bases, with 7 bases separating them. The CDR3 runs to 14 residues. Germline CDR1 reads SGHAT; CDR2 reads FQNNGV. The CDR3 coding sequence is TGTGCCAGCAGCTTAGGAGGGGGTAATGAAAAACTGTTTTTT. Its translation is CASSLGGGNEKLFF.

The chain uses TRBV18 and TRBJ2-2, with D maybe TRBD2 (6 bases). The germline gives CDR1 KGHSH, CDR2 LQKENI. V was pared by 4 bases and J by 1 base, with 16 bases between. This CDR3 comprises 17 residues. CDR3: CASSQSAARENTGELFF. DNA of the CDR3: TGTGCCAGCTCACAATCGGCGGCGCGGGAGAACACCGGGGAGCTGTTTTTT.

V usage is TRBV5-1 and J usage is TRBJ2-7; 7 bases fit TRBD1. Germline V gene data show CDR1 as SGHRS and CDR2 as YFSETQ. The CDR3 spans 14 residues. Trimming cost V 3 bases and J 1 base; bases outside gene matches: 4. The CDR3 is CASSWDSLSYEQYF. The DNA of the CDR3 is TGCGCCAGCAGCTGGGACAGTCTATCCTACGAGCAGTACTTC. Full variable domain (rest looked up from reference TRBV5-1 and TRBJ2-7): KAGVTQTPRYLIKTRGQQVTLSCSPISGHRSVSWYQQTPGQGLQFLFEYFSETQRNKGNFPGRFSGRQFSNSRSEMNVSTLELGDSALYLCASSWDSLSYEQYFGPGTRLTVT.

The chain is built from TRBV28 and TRBJ1-6, with 8 bases fitting TRBD1. Germline V gene sequence: CDR1 MDHEN, CDR2 SYDVKM. CDR3 length: 14 residues. V shed 6 bases, J shed 9 bases, and the junction held 7 bases outside the gene matches. The CDR3 loop is CASRRTGGSSPLHF. DNA of the CDR3: TGTGCCAGCAGGAGAACAGGGGGAAGTTCACCCCTCCACTTT.

Details on this clone: The sample holds other DNA sequences that translate to the same CDR3. The chain uses TRBV7-9 and TRBJ2-7; TRBD2 matches 11 bases. This CDR3 has 13 residues. The trim removed 4 bases at V and 4 bases at J, leaving 0 bases unmatched. Germline CDR1 SEHNR, CDR2 FQNEAQ (reference sequence). CDR3 region: CASSSSGGYEQYF. The CDR3 DNA is TGTGCCAGCAGCTCTAGCGGGGGGTACGAGCAGTACTTC.

This chain uses TRBV23-1 with TRBJ1-5; D is perhaps TRBD1 (6 bases). TRBV23-1 carries the ORF label, with uncertain function. V was shortened by 7 bases and J by 5 bases, with 15 bases between the two germline ends. The CDR3 has 14 residues. The CDR3 sequence: CASIGRQDHQPQHF. The CDR3 coding sequence is TGCGCCAGCATAGGAAGACAGGATCATCAGCCCCAGCATTTT.

This clone has just a few counts. V usage is TRBV5-1 and J usage is TRBJ1-1, with D perhaps matching TRBD1 (5 bases). CDR3 length: 14 amino acids. Germline-derived CDR1 and CDR2 are SGHRS and YFSETQ. The V and J ends lost 3 bases and 1 base respectively, with 10 bases between them. The CDR3 loop reads CASSSGGPNTEAFF. The CDR3 DNA is TGCGCCAGCAGCTCGGGGGGACCGAACACTGAAGCTTTCTTT.

The rearrangement joins TRBV5-1 to TRBJ1-3, with a tentative D call TRBD1 (6 bases). Looked up from germline, CDR1 is SGHRS and CDR2 is YFSETQ. V lost 4 bases and J lost 4, with 15 bases in between. The CDR3 length is 15 residues. This CDR3 is CASSASLGAGNTIYF. CDR3 nucleotide sequence: TGCGCCAGCAGCGCCTCATTGGGGGCCGGAAACACCATATATTTT.

The V gene is TRBV20-1, the J gene TRBJ2-1, with 8 bases that match TRBD2. The junction had 2 bases not matched to a gene; V was cut back by 6 bases and J by 7 bases. The CDR3 contains 11 residues. Germline CDR1 and CDR2: DFQATT and SNEGSKA (reference sequence). The CDR3 reads CSAGLVNEQFF. The CDR3 DNA follows: TGCAGTGCGGGACTAGTTAATGAGCAGTTCTTC.

This chain joins TRBV19 and TRBJ1-2; 7 positions match TRBD1. The CDR3 contains 14 residues. Germline V lookup: CDR1 LNHDA, CDR2 SQIVND (reference sequence). Losses at the gene ends were 9 bases for V and 8 bases for J; bases not matched to a gene: 15. The CDR3 bases are TGTGCCAGCCTCCCCGGGGGACAGCCTATGGGCTACACCTTC. Residues: CASLPGGQPMGYTF.

The chain recombines TRBV30 with TRBJ2-7, with D hard to call. CDR1 and CDR2 from the germline V gene are GTSNPN and SVGIG (reference sequence). This CDR3 has 16 residues. V lost 0 bases and J lost 7, with 22 bases in between. This CDR3 reads CAWSVSAIFRLGEQYF. Here the CDR3 DNA reads TGTGCCTGGAGTGTATCAGCGATTTTCCGCCTTGGGGAGCAGTACTTC.

This clone was detected a few times. The rearrangement joins TRBV27 to TRBJ2-5; the match to TRBD1 covers 7 bases. Germline CDR1 reads MNHEY; CDR2 reads SMNVEV (reference sequence). After removal of 2 bases from V and 5 bases from J, the junction contained 2 bases not matched to a gene. The CDR3 has 13 amino acids. The CDR3 nucleotides read TGTGCCAGCAGTTTACTGGGACAGGAGACCCAGTACTTC. Residues: CASSLLGQETQYF.

The chain joins TRBV28 to TRBJ2-3, with 13 bases identical to TRBD2. Germline assignment: CDR1 MDHEN and CDR2 SYDVKM. The CDR3 is 17 amino acids. After removal of 5 bases from V and 5 bases from J, the junction contained 10 bases not matched to a gene. In nucleotides, the CDR3 is TGTGCCAGCAGTCCTGGTGGACTAGCGGGAGCGGTAGATACGCAGTATTTT. It yields the protein CASSPGGLAGAVDTQYF.

V is TRBV5-1 and J is TRBJ2-3; perhaps TRBD2 as D (5 bases). The length of the CDR3 is 15 residues. V lost 5 bases, J lost 0 bases, and 13 bases lay in between. Germline lookup yields CDR1 SGHRS and CDR2 YFSETQ. The CDR3 nucleotides read TGCGCCAGCAGGAGAAGCGGTGCTAGCACAGATACGCAGTATTTT. This encodes CASRRSGASTDTQYF.

V and J are TRBV5-6 and TRBJ2-3; unclear D gene. The ends were cut back, 2 bases at V and 2 bases at J, with 12 bases in the middle. Germline V gives CDR1 SGHDT, CDR2 YYEEEE. The CDR3 runs to 15 residues. The CDR3 sequence: CASSLELENTDTQYF. The CDR3 region has the DNA TGTGCCAGCAGCTTAGAGCTAGAGAACACAGATACGCAGTATTTT.